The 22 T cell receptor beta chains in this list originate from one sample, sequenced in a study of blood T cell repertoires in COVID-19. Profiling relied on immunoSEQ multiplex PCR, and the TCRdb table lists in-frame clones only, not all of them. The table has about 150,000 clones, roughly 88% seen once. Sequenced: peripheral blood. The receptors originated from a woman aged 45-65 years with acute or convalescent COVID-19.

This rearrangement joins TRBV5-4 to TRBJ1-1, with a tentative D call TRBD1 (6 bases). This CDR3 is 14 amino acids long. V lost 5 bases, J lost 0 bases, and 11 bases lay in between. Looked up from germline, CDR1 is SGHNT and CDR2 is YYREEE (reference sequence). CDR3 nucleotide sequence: TGTGCCAGCAGACAGACAGGACTGAACACTGAAGCTTTCTTT. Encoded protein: CASRQTGLNTEAFF.

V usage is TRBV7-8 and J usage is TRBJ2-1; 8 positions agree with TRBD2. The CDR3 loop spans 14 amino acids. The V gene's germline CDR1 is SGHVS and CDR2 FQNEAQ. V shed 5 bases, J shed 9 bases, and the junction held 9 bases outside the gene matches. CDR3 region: CASSIRTSIGEQFF. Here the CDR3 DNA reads TGTGCCAGCAGCATCCGGACTAGCATTGGTGAGCAGTTCTTC.

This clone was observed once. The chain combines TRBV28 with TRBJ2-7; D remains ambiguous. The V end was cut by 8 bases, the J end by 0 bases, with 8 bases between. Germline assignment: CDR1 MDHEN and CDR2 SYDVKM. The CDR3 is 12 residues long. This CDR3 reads CASGRFSYEQYF. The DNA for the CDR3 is TGTGCCAGCGGCCGTTTCTCCTACGAGCAGTACTTC.

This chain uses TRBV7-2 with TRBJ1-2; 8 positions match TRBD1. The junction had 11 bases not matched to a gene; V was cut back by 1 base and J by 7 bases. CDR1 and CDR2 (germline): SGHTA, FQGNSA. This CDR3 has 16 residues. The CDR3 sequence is CASSLVETGAGSGYTF. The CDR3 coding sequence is TGTGCCAGCAGCTTAGTGGAGACAGGGGCGGGGTCTGGCTACACCTTC.

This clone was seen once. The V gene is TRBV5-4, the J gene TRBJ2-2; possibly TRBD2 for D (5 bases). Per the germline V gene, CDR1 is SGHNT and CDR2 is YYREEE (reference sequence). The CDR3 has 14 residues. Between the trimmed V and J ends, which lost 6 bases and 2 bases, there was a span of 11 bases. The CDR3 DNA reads TGTGCCAGCAAGGGCGGGCCAAACACCGGGGAGCTGTTTTTT. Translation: CASKGGPNTGELFF.

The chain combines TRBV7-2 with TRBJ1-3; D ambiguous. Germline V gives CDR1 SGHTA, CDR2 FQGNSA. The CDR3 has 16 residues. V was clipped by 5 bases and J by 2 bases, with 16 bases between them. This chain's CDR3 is CASSPGGLGAGNTIYF. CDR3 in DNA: TGTGCCAGCAGCCCAGGCGGGTTGGGTGCTGGAAACACCATATATTTT.

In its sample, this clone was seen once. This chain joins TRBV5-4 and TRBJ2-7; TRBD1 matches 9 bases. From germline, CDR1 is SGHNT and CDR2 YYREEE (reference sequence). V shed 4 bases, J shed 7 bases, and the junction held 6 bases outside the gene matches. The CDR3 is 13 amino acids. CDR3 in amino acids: CASSTQGAGEQYF. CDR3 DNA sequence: TGTGCCAGCAGCACACAGGGGGCGGGGGAGCAGTACTTC.

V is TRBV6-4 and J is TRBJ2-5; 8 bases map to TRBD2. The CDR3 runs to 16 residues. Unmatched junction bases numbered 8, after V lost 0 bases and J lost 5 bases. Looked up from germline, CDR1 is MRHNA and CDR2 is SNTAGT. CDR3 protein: CASSDSRSGGGETQYF. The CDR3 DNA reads TGTGCCAGCAGTGACTCTAGGAGCGGGGGTGGCGAGACCCAGTACTTC.

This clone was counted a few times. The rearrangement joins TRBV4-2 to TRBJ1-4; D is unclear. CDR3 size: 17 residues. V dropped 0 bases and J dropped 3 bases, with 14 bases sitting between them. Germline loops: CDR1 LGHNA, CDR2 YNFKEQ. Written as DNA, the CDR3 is TGTGCCAGCAGCCAAGATTTTGCCCCCCGGGCTAATGAAAAACTGTTTTTT. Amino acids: CASSQDFAPRANEKLFF.

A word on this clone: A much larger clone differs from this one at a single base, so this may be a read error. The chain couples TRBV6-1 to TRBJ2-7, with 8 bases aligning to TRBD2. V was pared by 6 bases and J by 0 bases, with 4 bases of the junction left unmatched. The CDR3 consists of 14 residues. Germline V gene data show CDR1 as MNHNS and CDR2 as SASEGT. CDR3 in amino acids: CASRTSGSSYEQYF. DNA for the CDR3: TGTGCCAGCAGAACTAGCGGTAGCTCCTACGAGCAGTACTTC.

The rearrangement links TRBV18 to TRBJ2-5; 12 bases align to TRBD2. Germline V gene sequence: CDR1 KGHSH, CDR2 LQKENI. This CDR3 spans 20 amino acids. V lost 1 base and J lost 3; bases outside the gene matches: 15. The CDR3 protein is CASSPRLAGGNYPTEETQYF. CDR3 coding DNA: TGTGCCAGCTCACCACGTCTAGCGGGGGGGAATTATCCGACCGAAGAGACCCAGTACTTC. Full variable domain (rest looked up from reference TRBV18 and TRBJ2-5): NAGVMQNPRHLVRRRGQEARLRCSPMKGHSHVYWYRQLPEEGLKFMVYLQKENIIDESGMPKERFSAEFPKEGPSILRIQQVVRGDSAAYFCASSPRLAGGNYPTEETQYFGPGTRLLVL.

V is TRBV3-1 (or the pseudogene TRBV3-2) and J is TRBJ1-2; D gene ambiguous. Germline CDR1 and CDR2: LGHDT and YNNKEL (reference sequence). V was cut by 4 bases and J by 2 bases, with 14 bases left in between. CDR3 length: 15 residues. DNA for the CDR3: TGTGCCAGCAGCCGACGAACAGTGACGAACTATGGCTACACCTTC. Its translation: CASSRRTVTNYGYTF.

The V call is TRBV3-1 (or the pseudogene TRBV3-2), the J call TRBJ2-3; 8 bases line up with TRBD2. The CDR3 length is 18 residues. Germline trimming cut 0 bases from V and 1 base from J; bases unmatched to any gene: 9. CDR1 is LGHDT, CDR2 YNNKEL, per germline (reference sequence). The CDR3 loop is CASSQDSREDRGTDTQYF. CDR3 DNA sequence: TGTGCCAGCAGCCAAGACTCGCGGGAGGACCGGGGCACAGATACGCAGTATTTT.

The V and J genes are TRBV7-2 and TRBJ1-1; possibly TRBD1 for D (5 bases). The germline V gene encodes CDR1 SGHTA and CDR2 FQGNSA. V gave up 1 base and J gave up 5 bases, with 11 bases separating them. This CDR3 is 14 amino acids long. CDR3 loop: CASSLDGRVTEAFF. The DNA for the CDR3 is TGTGCCAGCAGCTTAGATGGCAGGGTTACTGAAGCTTTCTTT.

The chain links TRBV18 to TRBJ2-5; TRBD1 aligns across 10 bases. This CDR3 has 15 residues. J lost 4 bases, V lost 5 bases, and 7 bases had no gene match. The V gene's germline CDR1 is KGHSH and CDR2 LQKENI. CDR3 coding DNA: TGTGCCAGCTCATACATGACAGGGGGCAGAGAGACCCAGTACTTC. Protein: CASSYMTGGRETQYF.

CDR3 coding DNA: TGCGCCAGCAGCTTAAACAGGGGGCTGAGCGCAGATACGCAGTATTTT. As protein: CASSLNRGLSADTQYF. The chain couples TRBV5-1 to TRBJ2-3, with 9 bases aligning to TRBD1. V dropped 2 bases and J dropped 4; count of bases not matched to a gene: 8. In germline, CDR1 is SGHRS, CDR2 YFSETQ. CDR3 length: 16 residues.

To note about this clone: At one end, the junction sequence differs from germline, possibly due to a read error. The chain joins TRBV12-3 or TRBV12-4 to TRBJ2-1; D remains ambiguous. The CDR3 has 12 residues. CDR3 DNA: TGTGCCAGCTGTTTCATTTTTAATGAGCAGTTCTTC. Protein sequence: CASCFIFNEQFF.

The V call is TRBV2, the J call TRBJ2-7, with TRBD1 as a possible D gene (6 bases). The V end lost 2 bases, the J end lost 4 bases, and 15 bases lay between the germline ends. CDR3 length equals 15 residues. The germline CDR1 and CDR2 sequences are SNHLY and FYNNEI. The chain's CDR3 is CASSEQQGPIYEQYF. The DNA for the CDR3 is TGTGCCAGCAGTGAACAGCAGGGGCCGATTTACGAGCAGTACTTC.

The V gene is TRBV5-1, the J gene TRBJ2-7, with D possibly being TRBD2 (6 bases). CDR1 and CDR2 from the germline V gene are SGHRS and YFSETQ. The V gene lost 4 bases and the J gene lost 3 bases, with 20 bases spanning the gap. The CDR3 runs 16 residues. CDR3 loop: CASSLTGREVGYEQYF. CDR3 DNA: TGCGCCAGCAGCCTCACCGGCAGGGAGGTGGGCTACGAGCAGTACTTC. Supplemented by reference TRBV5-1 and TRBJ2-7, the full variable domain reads KAGVTQTPRYLIKTRGQQVTLSCSPISGHRSVSWYQQTPGQGLQFLFEYFSETQRNKGNFPGRFSGRQFSNSRSEMNVSTLELGDSALYLCASSLTGREVGYEQYFGPGTRLTVT.

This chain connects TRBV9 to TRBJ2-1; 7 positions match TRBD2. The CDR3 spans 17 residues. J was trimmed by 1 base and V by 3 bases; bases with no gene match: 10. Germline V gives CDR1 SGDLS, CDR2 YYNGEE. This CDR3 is CASSAGGSGLSYNEQFF. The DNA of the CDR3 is TGTGCCAGCAGCGCCGGGGGTAGCGGGCTATCCTACAATGAGCAGTTCTTC.

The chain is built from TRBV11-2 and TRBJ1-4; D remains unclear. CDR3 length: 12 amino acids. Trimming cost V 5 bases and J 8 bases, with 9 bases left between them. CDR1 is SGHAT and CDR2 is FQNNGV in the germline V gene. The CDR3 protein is CASSLISEKLFF. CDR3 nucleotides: TGTGCCAGCAGCCTAATTTCGGAAAAACTGTTTTTT.

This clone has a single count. For the CDR3, the DNA is TGTGCCAGCTCACCCGGGACAGGGTCTGGGGCCAACGTCCTGACTTTC. Encoded protein: CASSPGTGSGANVLTF. The chain links TRBV18 to TRBJ2-6, with TRBD1 matching over 9 bases. With V trimmed by 3 bases and J by 1 base, 1 base remained unmatched. CDR3 length equals 16 residues. Germline V gene sequence: CDR1 KGHSH, CDR2 LQKENI. Full variable domain (remainder filled in from reference TRBV18 and TRBJ2-6): NAGVMQNPRHLVRRRGQEARLRCSPMKGHSHVYWYRQLPEEGLKFMVYLQKENIIDESGMPKERFSAEFPKEGPSILRIQQVVRGDSAAYFCASSPGTGSGANVLTFGAGSRLTVL.